The 31 T cell receptor beta chains in this list originate from one sample, sequenced in a study of post-analysis software for immune sequencing data. These receptors' antigens are unknown. Study-wide results and caveats: A few TRBV segments, TRBV5-6, TRBV5-1 and TRBV20-1 among them, were found more frequent in patients than controls.

Carried by the TCR beta cDNA libraries were unique molecular identifiers. TCRdb analysed the PCR reads with MiXCR anew, one entry per CDR3 protein. The sample yields about 770,000 distinct CDR3 sequences, about 43% seen once. Material: blood. Receptors originate from a girl aged 10 to 17 with multiple sclerosis.

The V gene is TRBV20-1, the J gene TRBJ2-7; D is perhaps TRBD1 (7 bases). The CDR3 is 16 amino acids. V dropped 0 bases and J dropped 3 bases, with 18 bases sitting between them. CDR1 and CDR2 from the germline V gene are DFQATT and SNEGSKA (reference sequence). DNA of the CDR3: TGCAGTGCTAGAGATCCTCGACAGGGAGGAATCTACGAGCAGTACTTC. Amino acid sequence: CSARDPRQGGIYEQYF.

This chain joins TRBV14 and TRBJ2-1; D might be TRBD1 or TRBD2, each matching 7 bases. Trimming removed 6 bases at V and 7 bases at J, with 16 bases between. This CDR3 contains 14 residues. The germline V gene has CDR1 SGHDN and CDR2 FVKESK. CDR3 protein: CASRSDREGNEQFF. In nucleotides, the CDR3 is TGTGCCAGCAGGTCCGACAGGGAGGGAAATGAGCAGTTCTTC. The variable domain in full, with the rest retrieved from reference TRBV14 and TRBJ2-1, is EAGVTQFPSHSVIEKGQTVTLRCDPISGHDNLYWYRRVMGKEIKFLLHFVKESKQDESGMPNNRFLAERTGGTYSTLKVQPAELEDSGVYFCASRSDREGNEQFFGPGTRLTVL.

V usage is TRBV12-3 or TRBV12-4 and J usage is TRBJ1-2; possible D gene TRBD1, 6 bases. Trimming left V 6 bases short and J 0 bases short, with 17 bases between. The CDR3 extends over 16 amino acids. CDR3 coding DNA: TGTGCCAGCAGCCCATTTACACAGGGCTCTAACTATGGCTACACCTTC. It is translated as CASSPFTQGSNYGYTF.

The chain joins TRBV7-8 to TRBJ1-1; 7 nucleotides align to TRBD1. Germline lookup yields CDR1 SGHVS and CDR2 FQNEAQ. Trimming cost V 5 bases and J 5 bases; bases outside gene matches: 8. The CDR3 sequence is 14 residues long. CDR3 residues: CASSVTGECTEAFF. CDR3 in DNA: TGTGCCAGCAGCGTAACAGGGGAGTGTACTGAAGCTTTCTTT. The entire variable domain, with the rest obtained from reference TRBV7-8 and TRBJ1-1, is as follows: GAGVSQSPRYKVAKRGQDVALRCDPISGHVSLFWYQQALGQGPEFLTYFQNEAQLDKSGLPSDRFFAERPEGSVSTLKIQRTQQEDSAVYLCASSVTGECTEAFFGQGTRLTVV.

This chain connects TRBV20-1 to TRBJ2-3; 11 bases fit TRBD2. Germline-derived CDR1 and CDR2 are DFQATT and SNEGSKA (reference sequence). With V trimmed by 3 bases and J by 0 bases, 14 bases remained unmatched. CDR3 length: 19 residues. CDR3 in amino acids: CSASPGLAATLTSTDTQYF. The DNA of the CDR3 is TGCAGTGCTAGCCCGGGACTAGCGGCTACGCTCACTAGCACAGATACGCAGTATTTT.

This clonotype was counted a few times. This rearrangement joins TRBV7-6 to TRBJ2-1; 10 bases agree with TRBD2. The trim removed 7 bases at V and 7 bases at J, leaving 13 bases unmatched. Germline V lookup: CDR1 SGHVS, CDR2 FNYEAQ. The CDR3 has 16 residues. The chain's CDR3 is CASTEEASGSKNEQFF. As DNA, the CDR3 is TGTGCCAGCACCGAAGAGGCTAGCGGGAGCAAAAATGAGCAGTTCTTC. The full variable domain, rest sourced from reference TRBV7-6 and TRBJ2-1, is GAGVSQSPRYKVTKRGQDVALRCDPISGHVSLYWYRQALGQGPEFLTYFNYEAQQDKSGLPNDRFSAERPEGSISTLTIQRTEQRDSAMYRCASTEEASGSKNEQFFGPGTRLTVL.

The count of this clonotype is one. V and J are TRBV27 and TRBJ2-5; no clear D gene. CDR1 is MNHEY and CDR2 is SMNVEV in the germline V gene (reference sequence). There are 16 residues in the CDR3. Trimming stripped 3 bases from V and 1 base from J, with 15 bases between. The CDR3 DNA reads as TGTGCCAGCAGTTTCTGGGCGGAGAAACCCCAAGAGACCCAGTACTTC. It specifies CASSFWAEKPQETQYF.

The J gene is TRBJ2-2, the V gene TRBV20-1, with 12 bases matching TRBD2. Germline V gene data show CDR1 as DFQATT and CDR2 as SNEGSKA (reference sequence). The V segment lost 3 bases and the J segment 5 bases; nucleotides outside the gene matches: 7. CDR3 length: 16 residues. The CDR3 sequence: CSASPTGTSGTGELFF. CDR3 DNA: TGCAGTGCTAGCCCCACCGGGACTAGCGGGACCGGGGAGCTGTTTTTT.

The chain employs TRBV29-1 and TRBJ2-1; D uncertain. The CDR3 covers 10 residues. V was shortened by 6 bases and J by 8 bases, with 8 bases between the two germline ends. In germline, CDR1 is SQVTM, CDR2 ANQGSEA. Written as DNA, the CDR3 is TGCAGCGTGAGTCACCATGAGCAGTTCTTC. Translation: CSVSHHEQFF.

The genes are TRBV24-1 and TRBJ1-2; D call uncertain. V shed 1 base and J shed 8 bases, with 7 bases lying between them. Germline CDR1 reads KGHDR; CDR2 reads SFDVKD. CDR3 length: 12 amino acids. This CDR3 reads CATSDFHHGYTF. The CDR3 nucleotides read TGTGCCACCAGTGATTTCCATCACGGCTACACCTTC.

The chain combines TRBV7-6 with TRBJ2-1; TRBD2 matches at 12 bases. CDR3 length: 17 residues. The trim removed 5 bases at V and 0 bases at J, leaving 5 bases unmatched. CDR1 is SGHVS and CDR2 is FNYEAQ in the germline V gene. This CDR3 is CASSLTSGGTSYNEQFF. The CDR3 DNA reads TGTGCCAGCAGCCTGACTAGCGGGGGTACCTCCTACAATGAGCAGTTCTTC.

This clonotype has a handful of counts. V is TRBV18 and J is TRBJ2-1, with 15 bases matching TRBD2. The germline V gene has CDR1 KGHSH and CDR2 LQKENI. Trimming cost V 6 bases and J 7 bases; bases outside gene matches: 4. The CDR3 runs to 15 residues. The CDR3 region has the DNA TGTGCCAGCTCGCGGACTAGCGGGAGGGAGAATGAGCAGTTCTTC. Amino acid sequence: CASSRTSGRENEQFF.

The chain couples TRBV7-3 to TRBJ2-1, with D tentatively TRBD2 (6 bases). CDR1 and CDR2 from the germline V gene are SGHTA and FQGTGA. The CDR3 is 15 amino acids. Trimming shortened V by 5 bases and J by 6 bases, and 17 bases separated the two germline ends. CDR3 nucleotides: TGTGCCAGCAGCCCAAGGGTGGCGGGAAGCAATGAGCAGTTCTTC. It encodes CASSPRVAGSNEQFF.

The chain combines TRBV7-8 with TRBJ2-3; D perhaps matches TRBD2 (7 bases). Germline loops: CDR1 SGHVS, CDR2 FQNEAQ. This CDR3 is 18 amino acids long. The V gene lost 5 bases and the J gene lost 0 bases, with 21 bases spanning the gap. CDR3 amino acids: CASSTRWGGGGSTDTQYF. CDR3 DNA: TGTGCCAGCAGCACCCGATGGGGAGGGGGGGGAAGCACAGATACGCAGTATTTT.

This clonotype was counted only a few times. V is TRBV27 and J is TRBJ2-7; 10 bases map to TRBD2. The germline gives CDR1 MNHEY, CDR2 SMNVEV (reference sequence). There are 14 residues in the CDR3. V lost 8 bases to trimming and J lost 2 bases; unmatched junction nucleotides: 6. Here the CDR3 reads CASSTSGTTYEQYF. CDR3 sequence (DNA): TGTGCCAGCTCTACTAGCGGGACGACCTACGAGCAGTACTTC.

The CDR3 DNA follows: TGCAGTGCTAGAGTAGACGAGCAGTACTTC. Translating gives CSARVDEQYF. The chain has TRBV20-1 and TRBJ2-5; D is ambiguous. The closer fit of TRBJ2-7 to the DNA end suggests the J call may be wrong. Germline assignment: CDR1 DFQATT and CDR2 SNEGSKA (reference sequence). The CDR3 spans 10 residues.

As regards this clonotype: Being one base from a much bigger clone, this may be a read error. The chain employs TRBV29-1 and TRBJ2-5; 9 bases map to TRBD1. This CDR3 spans 13 amino acids. Trimming removed 3 bases from V and 11 bases from J; junction bases left unmatched: 10. CDR1 is SQVTM, CDR2 ANQGSEA, per germline. The CDR3 reads CSVEKGTGNEQYF. The CDR3 nucleotides read TGCAGCGTTGAGAAGGGGACAGGGAATGAGCAGTACTTC.

The chain joins TRBV20-1 to TRBJ2-5, with D hard to call. Trimming shortened V by 3 bases and J by 4 bases, and 6 bases separated the two germline ends. The CDR3 contains 11 residues. The V gene's germline CDR1 is DFQATT and CDR2 SNEGSKA (reference sequence). The CDR3 sequence: CSARVRETQYF. CDR3 coding DNA: TGCAGTGCTAGGGTACGAGAGACCCAGTACTTC.

This chain's CDR3 is CSALAGGCNEQFF. In DNA form, the CDR3 reads TGCAGTGCTTTAGCGGGAGGGTGCAATGAGCAGTTCTTC. The chain combines TRBV20-1 with TRBJ2-1; 11 bases agree with TRBD2. The CDR3 has 13 residues. The ends lost 5 bases at V and 6 bases at J; junction bases unmatched: 3. Looked up from germline, CDR1 is DFQATT and CDR2 is SNEGSKA (reference sequence).

As DNA, the CDR3 is TGCAGTGCTAGAGATCTTACGGGAGGGCAGGCGGAGCAGTTCTTC. Its translation: CSARDLTGGQAEQFF. The chain employs TRBV20-1 and TRBJ2-1, with 8 bases aligning to TRBD2. The V gene end was trimmed by 0 bases and the J gene end by 10 bases; junction bases not matched to a gene: 11. CDR1 is DFQATT, CDR2 SNEGSKA, per germline (reference sequence). This CDR3 is 15 amino acids long.

This clonotype was counted between two and nine times. This rearrangement joins TRBV6-5 to TRBJ2-6; unclear D gene. CDR1 is MNHEY and CDR2 is SVGAGI in the germline V gene. With 2 bases removed from V and 4 bases from J, the gap between germline ends came to 12 bases. The CDR3 extends over 16 amino acids. DNA for the CDR3: TGTGCCAGCAGTTACGTCGGGTCCTCCGGGGCCAACGTCCTGACTTTC. This gives the protein CASSYVGSSGANVLTF.

The rearrangement uses TRBV10-3 and TRBJ2-5; the D gene is possibly TRBD2 (6 bases). The DNA end is more similar to TRBJ2-7, so the J call may be wrong. This CDR3 contains 13 residues. Looked up from germline, CDR1 is ENHRY and CDR2 is SYGVKD. The CDR3 sequence: CAISEGSGYEQYF. The CDR3, as DNA: TGTGCCATCAGTGAGGGTAGCGGCTACGAGCAGTACTTC.

About this clonotype: A much larger clone differs from this one at a single base, so this may be a read error. The rearrangement links TRBV29-1 to TRBJ2-7; 10 bases are shared with TRBD2. Germline CDR1 reads SQVTM; CDR2 reads ANQGSEA. CDR3 length: 16 amino acids. V shed 6 bases and J 7 bases; nucleotides not matched to a gene: 18. The CDR3: CSVTGLAAASYNEQYF. CDR3 sequence (DNA): TGCAGCGTGACCGGACTAGCGGCGGCTTCCTACAATGAGCAGTACTTC.

V usage is TRBV3-1 and J usage is TRBJ1-4, with a tentative D call TRBD1 (5 bases). V was pared by 4 bases and J by 5 bases, with 8 bases between. This CDR3 has 13 amino acids. CDR1 and CDR2 from the germline V gene are LGHDT and YNNKEL (reference sequence). CDR3 sequence reads: CASSRGKNEKLFF. In DNA form, the CDR3 reads TGTGCCAGCAGCCGGGGGAAGAATGAAAAACTGTTTTTT.

The rearrangement joins TRBV9 to TRBJ2-5; possibly TRBD1 for D (6 bases). Trimming removed 4 bases from V and 1 base from J, with 11 bases in between. Germline V gives CDR1 SGDLS, CDR2 YYNGEE. There are 14 residues in the CDR3. In DNA form, the CDR3 reads TGTGCCAGCAGCCCCGGGGACACCCAAGAGACCCAGTACTTC. Translation: CASSPGDTQETQYF.

This clonotype was observed a handful of times. The gene calls are TRBV15 and TRBJ2-3, with 10 positions matching TRBD2. The CDR3 is 16 amino acids. The germline CDR1 and CDR2 sequences are LNHNV and YYDKDF (reference sequence). V lost 0 bases and J lost 4; bases outside the gene matches: 4. The CDR3: CATSRDLAGVPDTQYF. The DNA for the CDR3 is TGTGCCACCAGCAGAGATCTAGCGGGAGTCCCAGATACGCAGTATTTT.

V usage is TRBV20-1 and J usage is TRBJ2-3, with 12 bases fitting TRBD2. Trimming cost V 4 bases and J 2 bases; bases outside gene matches: 7. Germline-derived CDR1 and CDR2 are DFQATT and SNEGSKA (reference sequence). CDR3 length: 16 amino acids. The CDR3 DNA is TGCAGTGCTACCAGACTAGCGGGAGTACACACAGATACGCAGTATTTT. Translating it yields CSATRLAGVHTDTQYF.

The CDR3 is CASSFVSGTSGIEGQYF. The CDR3 DNA is TGTGCCAGCAGTTTTGTCTCAGGGACTAGCGGGATTGAAGGGCAGTACTTC. This chain uses TRBV28 with TRBJ2-4; 13 bases match TRBD2. Trimming at V came to 3 bases and at J to 13 bases, leaving 15 bases not matched to a gene. CDR3 length: 17 amino acids. In germline, CDR1 is MDHEN, CDR2 SYDVKM. The entire variable domain, with the rest obtained from reference TRBV28 and TRBJ2-4, is as follows: DVKVTQSSRYLVKRTGEKVFLECVQDMDHENMFWYRQDPGLGLRLIYFSYDVKMKEKGDIPEGYSVSREKKERFSLILESASTNQTSMYLCASSFVSGTSGIEGQYFGAGTRLSVL.

The rearrangement joins TRBV5-1 to TRBJ2-5, with TRBD2 as a possible D gene (6 bases). The tail of the sequence fits TRBJ2-7 better, so the J call may be wrong. The CDR3 totals 15 residues. CDR1 and CDR2 from the germline V gene are SGHRS and YFSETQ. CDR3 protein: CASSFAGGAPHEQYF. For the CDR3, the DNA is TGCGCCAGCAGCTTTGCCGGAGGGGCTCCCCACGAGCAGTACTTC.

This clonotype was detected a few times. V gene TRBV10-3 combines with J gene TRBJ2-5; either TRBD1 or TRBD2 may fit D (5 bases each). The CDR3 contains 13 residues. The V gene lost 6 bases and the J gene lost 1 base, with 9 bases spanning the gap. Germline loops: CDR1 ENHRY, CDR2 SYGVKD. The CDR3 DNA sequence: TGTGCCATCAGAGGGGACGTCCAAGAGACCCAGTACTTC. Encoded protein: CAIRGDVQETQYF.

This clonotype was seen a few times. This sequence joins TRBV7-9 and TRBJ2-3, with 8 bases matching TRBD2. Trimming removed 6 bases from V and 5 bases from J; junction bases left unmatched: 13. The CDR3 length is 16 residues. Germline CDR1 reads SEHNR; CDR2 reads FQNEAQ (reference sequence). The CDR3 loop is CASSLPVAGGGDTQYF. The CDR3, as DNA: TGTGCCAGCAGTCTCCCGGTTGCGGGAGGAGGAGATACGCAGTATTTT. Supplemented by reference TRBV7-9 and TRBJ2-3, the full variable domain reads DTGVSQNPRHKITKRGQNVTFRCDPISEHNRLYWYRQTLGQGPEFLTYFQNEAQLEKSRLLSDRFSAERPKGSFSTLEIQRTEQGDSAMYLCASSLPVAGGGDTQYFGPGTRLTVL.